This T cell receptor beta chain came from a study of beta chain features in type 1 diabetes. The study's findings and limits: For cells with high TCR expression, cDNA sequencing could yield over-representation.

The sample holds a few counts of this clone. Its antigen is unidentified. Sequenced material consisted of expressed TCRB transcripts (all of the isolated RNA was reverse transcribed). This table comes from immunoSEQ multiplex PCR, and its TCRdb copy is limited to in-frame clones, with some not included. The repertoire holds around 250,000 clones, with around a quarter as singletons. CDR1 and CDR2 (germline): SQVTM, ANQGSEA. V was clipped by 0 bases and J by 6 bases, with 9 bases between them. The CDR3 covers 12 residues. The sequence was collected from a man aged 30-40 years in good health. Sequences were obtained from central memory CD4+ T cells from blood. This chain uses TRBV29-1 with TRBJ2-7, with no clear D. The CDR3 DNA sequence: TGCAGCGTTGAAGATCTACAACGCGAGCAGTACTTC. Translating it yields CSVEDLQREQYF.